This TCR beta chain was identified during a study of T-cell reconstitution after alpha-beta-depleted transplantation in children. This CDR3 is 13 amino acids long. The V gene lost 8 bases and the J gene lost 3 bases, with 13 bases spanning the gap. From germline, CDR1 is LGHNA and CDR2 YSLEER. This clonotype was detected a few times. Unique molecular identifiers featured in how the TCRbeta library was prepared. TCRdb used MiXCR to reprocess the PCR reads, holding one entry per CDR3 protein. The repertoire has fewer than 550,000 distinct CDR3 sequences, roughly a tenth of them found once; the top ten carry roughly 5.5%.

The chain links TRBV4-3 to TRBJ1-1; perhaps TRBD1 as D (5 bases). The clonotype originates from a human donor who donated a stem cell graft to a child with acute myeloid leukemia. The input for sequencing was PBMCs from the stem cell graft donor, taken from the stem cell graft. Here the CDR3 reads CASSRGWDTEAFF. Here the CDR3 DNA reads TGCGCCAGCTCTCGGGGGTGGGACACTGAAGCTTTCTTT.